This T cell receptor (beta chain) came from a study of identical twins listed by TCRdb under 2016. About the full investigation: To test whether fetal clonotypes persist, this study deep-sequenced TCR alpha and beta repertoires from monozygotic twins, from unrelated adults of various ages, and from cord blood. To rule out contamination, the twin experiments were replicated at different times with different library preparation protocols. What the work shows at the level of the full study, not this receptor alone: A weaker excess of twin sharing was found in beta out-of-frame sequences because the signal-to-noise ratio was lowered by fewer shared sequences. Because the same donors could not be followed over many years, conclusions were based on cross-sectional statistical analysis. Fewer insertions were carried by abundant cord blood beta clonotypes; a weaker similar trend was observed in young adult naive repertoires, while no such trend was observed in memory repertoires. Invariant T cells such as MAIT and iNKT could partly confound zero-insertion analyses, though diverse VJ usage argued against this for most clonotypes. Out-of-frame TCR alpha sequences shared between twins showed an excess of low generation-probability sequences compared with coincidental sharing between unrelated individuals. In monozygotic twins, out-of-frame TCR alpha sharing was systematically underestimated by recombination models, although the models agreed with sharing between unrelated individuals.

In this sample, this clonotype turned up many times. The target of this receptor is not known. No base qualities exist here, and no much larger clone lies one base off it. Receptor amplification or capture employed 5' RACE. The data were produced on an Illumina HiSeq 2000. A universal primer binding site was introduced by template switching, and a unique molecular identifier was present in the final cDNA, enabling accurate counting of TCR cDNA molecules. Specific primers in the conserved constant-segment region were used to synthesize first-strand cDNA for the TCR alpha and beta chains. To control for contamination, each cDNA library was double barcoded with a SMART-Mk sample barcode plus Illumina barcodes. Two successive PCR steps introduced TruSeq adapter sequences along with Illumina sample barcodes. The TCR alpha and beta cDNA libraries were sequenced on the Illumina HiSeq platform using custom primers. In the paper's pipeline: MiGEC was used to process raw reads and extract unique molecular identifiers, and MiXCR was used to find CDR3 positions. Recombination models were inferred per individual with the repgenHMM and IGoR tools using an EM algorithm. Shared clonotype analysis was performed with the tcR package in R, normalizing sharing by the product of cloneset sizes. Out-of-frame nonproductive sequences were analyzed to study raw recombination free of thymic and clonal selection effects. TCRdb took the public reads, trimmed them with fastp at Q25, ran MiXCR for clone calling and kept in-frame beta chains. Each record represents a unique CDR3 protein, reported with the most common genes and DNA among its rows. These V and J calls originate from TCRdb's pipeline instead of the authors' own analysis. In all, the sample holds about 690,000 distinct CDR3 sequences, and less than 7% of those were seen once. The ten largest clonotypes hold roughly 2% of the sample.

The CDR3 runs 14 amino acids, cysteine and phenylalanine included. The sequence is cut down to CDR3 DNA, 42 bases in frame from base 1. Reading the germline V gene (reference sequence) gives CDR1 SEHNR and CDR2 FQNEAQ. Trimming removed 5 bases from V and 3 bases from J, leaving 12 bases between the germline ends. Every donor in the study was a healthy Caucasian. Three unrelated non-twin adults were also sequenced: a male aged 18 to 30, a male aged 50 to 59 and a female aged 50 to 59. Miltenyi CD45RO+ enrichment and human naive T-cell isolation kits were used to isolate memory (CD45RO+) and naive T cells from PBMC.

The specimen was naive T cells sorted from blood. The cell subset or site tag for this specimen amounts to: cells isolated with a human naive T-cell isolation kit. This clonotype was sampled from a man between 18 and 29 years old in good health. In this chain, TRBV7-9 is recombined with TRBJ2-3; the D gene is possibly TRBD2, with 5 bases matching. Read as DNA, the sequence is TGTGCCAGCAGCCGACAAACGGGGACAGATACGCAGTATTTT. The resulting protein is CASSRQTGTDTQYF.